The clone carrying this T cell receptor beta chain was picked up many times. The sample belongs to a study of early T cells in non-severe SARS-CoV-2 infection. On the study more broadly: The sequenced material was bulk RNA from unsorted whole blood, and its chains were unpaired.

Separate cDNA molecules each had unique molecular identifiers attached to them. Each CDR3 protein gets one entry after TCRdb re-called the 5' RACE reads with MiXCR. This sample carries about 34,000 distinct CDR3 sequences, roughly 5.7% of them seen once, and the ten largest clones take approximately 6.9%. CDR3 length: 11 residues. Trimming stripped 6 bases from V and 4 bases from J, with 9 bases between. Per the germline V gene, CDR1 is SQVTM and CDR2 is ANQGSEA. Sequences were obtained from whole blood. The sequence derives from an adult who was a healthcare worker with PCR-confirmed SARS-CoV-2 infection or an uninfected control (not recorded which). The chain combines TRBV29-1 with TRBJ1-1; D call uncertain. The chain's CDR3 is CSVEGFTEAFF. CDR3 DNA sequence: TGCAGCGTGGAGGGATTCACTGAAGCTTTCTTT. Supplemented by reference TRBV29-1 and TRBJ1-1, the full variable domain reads SAVISQKPSRDICQRGTSLTIQCQVDSQVTMMFWYRQQPGQSLTLIATANQGSEATYESGFVIDKFPISRPNLTFSTLTVSNMSPEDSSIYLCSVEGFTEAFFGQGTRLTVV.